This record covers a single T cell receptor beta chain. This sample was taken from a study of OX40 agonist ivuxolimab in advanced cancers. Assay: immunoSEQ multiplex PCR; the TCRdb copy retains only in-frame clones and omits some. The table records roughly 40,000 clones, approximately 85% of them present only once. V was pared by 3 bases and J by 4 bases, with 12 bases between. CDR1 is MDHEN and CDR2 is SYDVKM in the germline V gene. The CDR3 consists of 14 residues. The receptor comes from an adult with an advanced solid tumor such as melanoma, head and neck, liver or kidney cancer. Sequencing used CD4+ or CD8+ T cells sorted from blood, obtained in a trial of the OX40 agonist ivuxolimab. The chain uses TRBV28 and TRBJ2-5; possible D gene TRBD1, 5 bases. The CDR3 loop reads CASSFRAVRETQYF. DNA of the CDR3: TGTGCCAGCAGTTTCAGGGCGGTTCGAGAGACCCAGTACTTC.